This T cell receptor (beta chain) was sequenced for a study of CD8 T cells in Susac syndrome. With random hexamers, roughly 0.5 to 1 ug RNA was reverse transcribed. TCRdb called the immunoSEQ multiplex PCR reads again in MiXCR, with one record for every CDR3 protein. The table lists tens of thousands of distinct CDR3 sequences, roughly 93% of them singletons. Trimming cost V 4 bases and J 1 base, with 9 bases left between them. CDR3 size: 15 residues. CDR1 KGHDR and CDR2 SFDVKD come from the germline V gene. The rearrangement uses TRBV24-1 and TRBJ2-2, with TRBD1 as a possible D gene (5 bases). The sample taken for sequencing was CD4+ T cells from PBMCs. This TCR came from a human donor with Susac syndrome. The CDR3: CATSDMTVNTGELFF. CDR3 DNA: TGTGCCACCAGTGACATGACAGTGAACACCGGGGAGCTGTTTTTT.